These 6 T cell receptor beta chains were all obtained from the same sample, sequenced in a study of post-analysis software for immune sequencing data. cDNA libraries for TCR beta contained unique molecular identifiers. Using its own MiXCR run on the PCR reads, TCRdb lists one record per CDR3 protein. There are a few hundred thousand distinct CDR3 sequences in the sample; approximately 46% occur only once, and 12% lies in the top ten. What these receptors recognize is not known. Regarding the study as a whole: Controls showed lower frequencies than patients for several TRBV segments, and TRBV5-6, TRBV5-1 and TRBV20-1 were among these.

Material for sequencing was blood. The source is a girl under 18 with multiple sclerosis.

The rearrangement links TRBV28 to TRBJ2-5; 8 bases align to TRBD2. The V gene end was trimmed by 2 bases and the J gene end by 1 base; junction bases not matched to a gene: 6. Per the germline V gene, CDR1 is MDHEN and CDR2 is SYDVKM. The CDR3 runs 16 residues. CDR3 nucleotides: TGTGCCAGCAGTTTAGGCAGCGGGGGCATCCAAGAGACCCAGTACTTC. Protein product: CASSLGSGGIQETQYF.

This clonotype was detected a few times. V and J are TRBV5-1 and TRBJ2-7; D is perhaps TRBD1 or TRBD2 (5 bases each). Trimming left V 2 bases short and J 2 bases short, with 11 bases between. Looked up from germline, CDR1 is SGHRS and CDR2 is YFSETQ. The CDR3 loop spans 14 amino acids. The DNA of the CDR3 is TGCGCCAGCAGCTTCCGGGACGGAGCCTACGAGCAGTACTTC. Amino acids: CASSFRDGAYEQYF. Full variable domain (missing parts from reference TRBV5-1 and TRBJ2-7): KAGVTQTPRYLIKTRGQQVTLSCSPISGHRSVSWYQQTPGQGLQFLFEYFSETQRNKGNFPGRFSGRQFSNSRSEMNVSTLELGDSALYLCASSFRDGAYEQYFGPGTRLTVT.

This chain links TRBV4-1 with TRBJ2-3; 8 bases fit TRBD2. The CDR3 extends over 15 amino acids. Germline CDR1 is MGHRA and CDR2 is YSYEKL. Trimming took 6 bases from V and 1 from J; bases not matched to a gene: 6. The CDR3 sequence is CASRPREGRTDTQYF. CDR3 coding DNA: TGCGCCAGCAGACCTCGGGAGGGCCGCACAGATACGCAGTATTTT.

In its sample, this clonotype was seen a few times. The gene calls are TRBV5-1 and TRBJ2-7; TRBD1 matches 7 bases. The CDR3 is 17 amino acids. CDR1 SGHRS and CDR2 YFSETQ come from the germline V gene. Trimming cost V 5 bases and J 2 bases; bases outside gene matches: 16. DNA for the CDR3: TGCGCCAGCAGTCCGGGACAGAATATCCCTCGGGCCTACGAGCAGTACTTC. This gives the protein CASSPGQNIPRAYEQYF.

This clonotype was observed a single time. J is TRBJ2-3 and V is TRBV28; D may be TRBD1 or TRBD2 (5 bases each). From germline, CDR1 is MDHEN and CDR2 SYDVKM. CDR3 length equals 14 residues. Trimming removed 2 bases at V and 8 bases at J, with 14 bases between. CDR3 sequence: CASSLIRDRVTQYF. As DNA, the CDR3 is TGTGCCAGCAGTTTAATAAGGGACCGGGTTACGCAGTATTTT. The complete variable domain, with remaining parts taken from reference TRBV28 and TRBJ2-3, reads DVKVTQSSRYLVKRTGEKVFLECVQDMDHENMFWYRQDPGLGLRLIYFSYDVKMKEKGDIPEGYSVSREKKERFSLILESASTNQTSMYLCASSLIRDRVTQYFGPGTRLTVL.

The V call is TRBV28, the J call TRBJ2-2, with 9 positions matching TRBD2. This CDR3 has 16 amino acids. Germline V gives CDR1 MDHEN, CDR2 SYDVKM. V trimming: 5 bases; J trimming: 1 base; junction bases outside the gene matches: 5. CDR3 in amino acids: CASSELAGENTGELFF. The CDR3 DNA reads as TGTGCCAGCAGTGAACTAGCGGGCGAGAACACCGGGGAGCTGTTTTTT.